This TCR beta chain appears in the sequencing data of a study of OX40 agonist ivuxolimab in advanced cancers. Assay: immunoSEQ multiplex PCR; the TCRdb copy retains only in-frame clones and omits some. The sample carries around 21,000 clones, 65% to 85% recorded once. This CDR3 spans 17 amino acids. V was clipped by 0 bases and J by 3 bases; unmatched bases: 9. Looked up from germline, CDR1 is SGHRS and CDR2 is YFSETQ. The chain joins TRBV5-1 to TRBJ1-3, with TRBD1 matching 7 bases. The sequence was collected from an adult with an advanced solid tumor such as melanoma, head and neck, liver or kidney cancer. The sequencing here drew on CD4+ or CD8+ T cells sorted from blood, taken in a trial of the OX40 agonist ivuxolimab. CDR3: CASSLEKGARGGNTIYF. The CDR3 bases are TGCGCCAGCAGCTTGGAGAAGGGGGCGAGGGGTGGAAACACCATATATTTT.